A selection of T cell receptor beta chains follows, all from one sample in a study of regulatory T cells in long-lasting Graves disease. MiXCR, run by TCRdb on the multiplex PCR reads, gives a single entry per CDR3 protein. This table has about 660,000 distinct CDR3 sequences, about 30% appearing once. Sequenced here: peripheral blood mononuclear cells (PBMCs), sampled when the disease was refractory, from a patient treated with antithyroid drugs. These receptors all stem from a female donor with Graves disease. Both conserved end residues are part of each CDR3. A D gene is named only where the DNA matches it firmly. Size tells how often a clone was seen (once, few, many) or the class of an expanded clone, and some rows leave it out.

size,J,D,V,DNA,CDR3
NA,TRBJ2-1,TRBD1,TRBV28,TGTGCCAGCAGCCCCGGGACAGGGGGTAACAATGAGCAGTTCTTC,CASSPGTGGNNEQFF
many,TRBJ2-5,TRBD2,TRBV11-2,TGTGCCAGCAGCCGCCTAGCGGGAGCGGAGACCCAGTACTTC,CASSRLAGAETQYF
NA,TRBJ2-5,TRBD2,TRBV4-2,TGTGCCAGCAGCCAAGAAGCGGGACCCGGGGAGACCCAGTACTTC,CASSQEAGPGETQYF
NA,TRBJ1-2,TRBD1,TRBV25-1,TGTGCCAGCAGTGAGGGGACAGGGGGAGGCTATGGCTACACCTTC,CASSEGTGGGYGYTF
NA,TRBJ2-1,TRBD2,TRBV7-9,TGTGCCAGCAGCTTAGCCCCTAGCGGGAGCTACAATGAGCAGTTCTTC,CASSLAPSGSYNEQFF
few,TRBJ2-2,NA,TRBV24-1,TGTGCCACCAGTGACCGTAACCGGGACACCCTCAACACCGGGGAGCTGTTTTTT,CATSDRNRDTLNTGELFF
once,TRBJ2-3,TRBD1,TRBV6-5,TGTGCCAGCAGTTACTCGGGGACAGCCAGCACAGATACGCAGTATTTT,CASSYSGTASTDTQYF
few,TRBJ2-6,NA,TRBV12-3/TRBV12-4,TGTGCCAGCAGGGAGACGGCAGGGGGGAACTCTGGGGCCAACGTCCTGACTTTC,CASRETAGGNSGANVLTF
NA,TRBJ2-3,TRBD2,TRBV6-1,TGTGCCAGCAGCGGACTAGCGGGGGGGGAGGATACGCAGTATTTT,CASSGLAGGEDTQYF
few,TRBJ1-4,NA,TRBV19,TGTGCCAGTAGCCAACCATGGGGGCCGGAAAAACTGTTTTTT,CASSQPWGPEKLFF
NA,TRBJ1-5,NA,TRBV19,TGTGCCAGTAGGGAACCGGGACAAAAAAGCAATCAGCCCCAGCATTTT,CASREPGQKSNQPQHF
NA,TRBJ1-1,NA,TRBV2,TGTGCCAGCAGTGATTTTACAGGCATGAACACTGGAGCTTTCTTT,CASSDFTGMNTGAFF
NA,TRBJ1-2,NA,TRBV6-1,TGTGCCAGCAGTGGAGCCGACTATGGCTACACCTTC,CASSGADYGYTF